The 19 T cell receptor beta chains in this list originate from one sample, sequenced in a study of response to subunit inactivated influenza vaccine. TCRdb re-called the RT-PCR reads through MiXCR, storing one row per CDR3 protein. The sample shows 860,000 or so distinct CDR3 sequences, less than 25% of them seen only once. The input for sequencing was PBMCs from blood, taken 4 to 6 days after vaccination. The receptors shown here come from a man between 45 and 60 years old who received an inactivated influenza vaccine.

V usage is TRBV11-2 and J usage is TRBJ2-1, with TRBD2 identical over 14 bases. Unmatched junction bases numbered 11, after V lost 3 bases and J lost 7 bases. Germline-derived CDR1 and CDR2 are SGHAT and FQNNGV. This CDR3 region has 18 residues. CDR3 in amino acids: CASSFYERLAGGANEQFF. The CDR3 region has the DNA TGTGCCAGCAGCTTCTACGAAAGACTAGCGGGGGGGGCTAATGAGCAGTTCTTC. The variable domain in full, completed from reference TRBV11-2 and TRBJ2-1, reads EAGVAQSPRYKIIEKRQSVAFWCNPISGHATLYWYQQILGQGPKLLIQFQNNGVVDDSQLPKDRFSAERLKGVDSTLKIQPAKLEDSAVYLCASSFYERLAGGANEQFFGPGTRLTVL.

CDR3 bases: TGTGCCAGCAGCCATGAGAGTGAGCAGTTCTTC. It codes for CASSHESEQFF. The chain employs TRBV7-9 and TRBJ2-1; D unresolved. V lost 5 bases to trimming and J lost 9 bases, with 8 bases between them. Germline-derived CDR1 and CDR2 are SEHNR and FQNEAQ (reference sequence). The CDR3 has 11 residues. Filled out from reference TRBV7-9 and TRBJ2-1, the complete variable domain reads DTGVSQNPRHKITKRGQNVTFRCDPISEHNRLYWYRQTLGQGPEFLTYFQNEAQLEKSRLLSDRFSAERPKGSFSTLEIQRTEQGDSAMYLCASSHESEQFFGPGTRLTVL.

This sequence joins TRBV20-1 and TRBJ2-5; 9 nucleotides line up with TRBD2. Germline assignment: CDR1 DFQATT and CDR2 SNEGSKA (reference sequence). The CDR3 has 14 amino acids. The V segment lost 2 bases and the J segment 4 bases; nucleotides outside the gene matches: 5. The chain's CDR3 is CSARTLAGLETQYF. The CDR3 coding sequence is TGCAGTGCTAGAACCCTAGCGGGATTAGAGACCCAGTACTTC.

This clonotype has just a few counts. The rearrangement joins TRBV4-1 to TRBJ1-4; no clear D gene. CDR1 and CDR2 from the germline V gene are MGHRA and YSYEKL. V lost 0 bases, J lost 0 bases, and 8 bases lay in between. The CDR3 totals 16 residues. CDR3 in amino acids: CASSQDVAATNEKLFF. DNA for the CDR3: TGCGCCAGCAGCCAAGATGTGGCAGCAACTAATGAAAAACTGTTTTTT.

This clonotype showed up just a few times. This chain links TRBV6-2 or TRBV6-3 with TRBJ2-1; 7 positions match TRBD2. The CDR3 extends over 14 amino acids. J gave up 4 bases and V 4 bases, and 4 bases lay outside the gene matches. In germline, CDR1 is MNHEY, CDR2 SVGEGT. The CDR3 loop is CASSSQRGYNEQFF. Written as DNA, the CDR3 is TGTGCCAGCAGTTCGCAGCGGGGTTACAATGAGCAGTTCTTC.

The J gene is TRBJ1-4, the V gene TRBV20-1; maybe TRBD1 (5 bases). V was pared by 3 bases and J by 4 bases, with 9 bases between. The germline V gene has CDR1 DFQATT and CDR2 SNEGSKA (reference sequence). The CDR3 has 13 amino acids. The CDR3 region has the DNA TGCAGTGCTAGGGGGGTTTATAATGAAAAACTGTTTTTT. It yields the protein CSARGVYNEKLFF.

The rearrangement joins TRBV15 to TRBJ2-7; 14 nucleotides align to TRBD2. The germline CDR1 and CDR2 sequences are LNHNV and YYDKDF (reference sequence). The length of the CDR3 is 16 residues. V lost 2 bases to trimming and J lost 3 bases; unmatched junction nucleotides: 3. The CDR3 loop reads CATSRTGLAGVYEQYF. The DNA for the CDR3 is TGTGCCACCAGCAGAACGGGACTAGCGGGAGTCTACGAGCAGTACTTC.

V and J are TRBV5-1 and TRBJ2-3; 9 positions agree with TRBD2. The trim removed 5 bases at V and 2 bases at J, leaving 12 bases unmatched. This CDR3 contains 17 residues. Germline CDR1 is SGHRS and CDR2 is YFSETQ. CDR3 sequence: CASSWMGAGGPTDTQYF. CDR3 nucleotide sequence: TGCGCCAGCAGTTGGATGGGGGCGGGAGGGCCCACAGATACGCAGTATTTT.

This rearrangement joins TRBV15 to TRBJ2-7; D could derive from TRBD1 or TRBD2 (5 bases each). The ends were cut back, 1 base at V and 7 bases at J, with 17 bases in the middle. The CDR3 length is 15 residues. Per germline, CDR1 LNHNV and CDR2 YYDKDF (reference sequence). In DNA, the CDR3 is TGTGCCACCAGCAGAGGGGGGACGGTGGAAAGGGAGCAGTACTTC. Translation gives CATSRGGTVEREQYF.

The V and J genes are TRBV5-4 and TRBJ2-1, with D unclear. The V end was cut by 2 bases, the J end by 9 bases, with 9 bases between. Germline loops: CDR1 SGHNT, CDR2 YYREEE (reference sequence). The CDR3 covers 12 residues. The CDR3 DNA is TGTGCCAGCAGCTTTCACATAAGTGAGCAGTTCTTC. As protein: CASSFHISEQFF.

This rearrangement joins TRBV4-1 to TRBJ2-1, with 10 bases aligning to TRBD2. Losses at the gene ends were 4 bases for V and 0 bases for J; bases not matched to a gene: 3. This CDR3 contains 16 residues. Germline V CDR1 and CDR2: MGHRA, YSYEKL. The CDR3 DNA follows: TGCGCCAGCAGCCGCCGACTAGCGGGCTCCTACAATGAGCAGTTCTTC. Its protein is CASSRRLAGSYNEQFF.

There are a few counts of this clonotype. The rearrangement uses TRBV11-2 and TRBJ2-5, with D perhaps given as TRBD1 or TRBD2 (5 bases each). CDR1 and CDR2 from the germline V gene are SGHAT and FQNNGV. The CDR3 contains 13 residues. The germline V and J ends were trimmed by 0 bases and 8 bases, with 10 bases remaining between them. Here the CDR3 reads CASSLDWGPTQYF. The CDR3 DNA reads as TGTGCCAGCAGCTTAGATTGGGGACCAACCCAGTACTTC.

This clonotype was detected a few times. V and J are TRBV4-1 and TRBJ2-2; 7 nucleotides line up with TRBD1. This CDR3 region has 16 residues. The V and J ends lost 5 bases and 0 bases, in that order; junction bases with no gene match: 6. Germline CDR1 is MGHRA and CDR2 is YSYEKL. The CDR3 spells CASSKWTGANTGELFF. The CDR3, as DNA: TGCGCCAGCAGCAAGTGGACAGGCGCGAACACCGGGGAGCTGTTTTTT.

This clonotype occurred a few times. The chain uses TRBV6-1 and TRBJ2-2; TRBD2 might be the D (6 bases). CDR1 and CDR2 (germline): MNHNS, SASEGT. The CDR3 totals 15 residues. V lost 6 bases, J lost 2 bases, and 13 bases lay in between. Written as DNA, the CDR3 is TGTGCCAGCAGCGCACCGGGGGTAAACACCGGGGAGCTGTTTTTT. Translated, it gives CASSAPGVNTGELFF.

This clonotype was recorded a few times. This chain joins TRBV20-1 and TRBJ1-2; TRBD1 is a possible D gene (5 bases). This CDR3 has 12 residues. Per the germline V gene, CDR1 is DFQATT and CDR2 is SNEGSKA (reference sequence). Trimming shortened V by 3 bases and J by 7 bases, and 12 bases separated the two germline ends. The CDR3 nucleotides are TGCAGTGCTAGGCGAGGGGACTCTGGCTACACCTTC. Protein sequence: CSARRGDSGYTF.

The table lists this clonotype with many counts. This rearrangement joins TRBV20-1 to TRBJ2-1; D is perhaps TRBD2 (5 bases). Germline V lookup: CDR1 DFQATT, CDR2 SNEGSKA (reference sequence). V was cut by 4 bases and J by 8 bases, with 12 bases left in between. The CDR3 loop spans 12 amino acids. CDR3 loop: CSAKPDGDEQFF. The CDR3 DNA reads as TGCAGTGCTAAGCCCGACGGGGATGAGCAGTTCTTC.

The sample holds a few counts of this clonotype. The chain couples TRBV29-1 to TRBJ2-7, with 9 nucleotides matching TRBD1. This CDR3 contains 13 residues. V trimming: 3 bases; J trimming: 3 bases; junction bases outside the gene matches: 3. Per germline, CDR1 SQVTM and CDR2 ANQGSEA. The CDR3, as DNA: TGCAGCGTTGATGAGGACAGGGGCTACGAGCAGTACTTC. This encodes CSVDEDRGYEQYF.

In this sample, this clonotype turned up once. The gene calls are TRBV19 and TRBJ2-7; D is undetermined. The CDR3 spans 13 residues. The germline V and J ends were trimmed by 8 bases and 0 bases, with 11 bases remaining between them. Germline V gene sequence: CDR1 LNHDA, CDR2 SQIVND (reference sequence). In DNA, the CDR3 is TGTGCCAGTCAGGCAGGTTCCTCCTACGAGCAGTACTTC. Translating it yields CASQAGSSYEQYF.

J is TRBJ2-1 and V is TRBV11-2; possible D gene TRBD2, 5 bases. In germline, CDR1 is SGHAT, CDR2 FQNNGV. The CDR3 runs to 14 residues. V was trimmed by 1 base and J by 8 bases, leaving 12 bases between them. CDR3 in amino acids: CASSLGGLYYEQFF. CDR3 coding DNA: TGTGCCAGCAGCTTAGGAGGGTTGTATTATGAGCAGTTCTTC.